These 22 T cell receptor beta chains came from one sample sequenced in a study of T cells expressing NK-cell markers. For each CDR3 protein, TCRdb gives one entry from its re-call of the 5' RACE reads, without DNA. The repertoire table contains around 280,000 distinct CDR3 sequences. Sequencing was carried out using blood T cells: a sorted CD56 or NKG2C T cell subset, CD4+ or CD8+ T cells, or bulk PBMC T cells (not recorded which). The receptors derive from a young man in good health.

The chain links TRBV12-3 or TRBV12-4 to TRBJ2-1; with no DNA, the TCRdb D assignment of TRBD2 cannot be verified. The CDR3 contains 15 residues. CDR3 protein: CASSLASDHYNEQFF.

V and J are TRBV7-8 and TRBJ2-7; TCRdb selects TRBD2, and the lack of DNA leaves this call unchecked. The CDR3 runs to 14 residues. Germline-derived CDR1 and CDR2 are SGHVS and FQNEAQ. The CDR3: CASSTRTSPYEQYF. Complete variable domain (other parts from reference TRBV7-8 and TRBJ2-7): GAGVSQSPRYKVAKRGQDVALRCDPISGHVSLFWYQQALGQGPEFLTYFQNEAQLDKSGLPSDRFFAERPEGSVSTLKIQRTQQEDSAVYLCASSTRTSPYEQYFGPGTRLTVT.

The chain recombines TRBV7-9 with TRBJ2-2. CDR1 is SEHNR, CDR2 FQNEAQ, per germline (reference sequence). This CDR3 contains 15 residues. The CDR3 here is CASSLARDNTGELFF. The entire variable domain, with the rest obtained from reference TRBV7-9 and TRBJ2-2, is as follows: DTGVSQNPRHKITKRGQNVTFRCDPISEHNRLYWYRQTLGQGPEFLTYFQNEAQLEKSRLLSDRFSAERPKGSFSTLEIQRTEQGDSAMYLCASSLARDNTGELFFGEGSRLTVL.

The chain employs TRBV7-6 and TRBJ2-3; the TCRdb call, TRBD2, lacks DNA for checking. The CDR3 covers 16 residues. Germline CDR1 SGHVS, CDR2 FNYEAQ. The chain's CDR3 is CASSFFGGGNTDTQYF.

This sequence joins TRBV12-3 or TRBV12-4 and TRBJ2-7; TCRdb's D call, TRBD1, is unchecked because there is no DNA. This CDR3 contains 13 residues. The CDR3 is CASSGQGIYEQYF.

The V gene is TRBV28, the J gene TRBJ2-3; TCRdb returns TRBD1, unconfirmable since there is no DNA. The CDR3 has 16 residues. CDR1 and CDR2 from the germline V gene are MDHEN and SYDVKM. The CDR3 loop is CASSLIRTGESDTQYF.

The chain carries TRBV4-2 and TRBJ2-5. There are 14 residues in the CDR3. Looked up from germline, CDR1 is LGHNA and CDR2 is YNFKEQ. This CDR3 is CASSPEGKDETQYF.

The rearrangement links TRBV11-3 to TRBJ2-2; as DNA is missing, the TRBD1 call by TCRdb cannot be tested. CDR1 is SGHNT, CDR2 YENEEA, per germline. This CDR3 region has 17 residues. The CDR3 reads CASSLEAGRANTGELFF.

V gene TRBV18 combines with J gene TRBJ2-1; lacking DNA, the TRBD2 call made by TCRdb goes unchecked. The CDR3 spans 15 residues. In germline, CDR1 is KGHSH, CDR2 LQKENI. The CDR3 spells CASSASSGRVNEQFF.

This chain links TRBV7-3 with TRBJ2-5; no DNA is available, so the TRBD2 call from TCRdb remains unchecked. Looked up from germline, CDR1 is SGHTA and CDR2 is FQGTGA. There are 14 residues in the CDR3. This CDR3 is CASSLYGGGETQYF.

V gene TRBV19 combines with J gene TRBJ1-6. Germline lookup yields CDR1 LNHDA and CDR2 SQIVND (reference sequence). CDR3 size: 16 residues. The CDR3 sequence is CASSPRQSSYNSPLHF.

V is TRBV7-6 and J is TRBJ2-1; TCRdb designates TRBD2, a call that cannot be tested without DNA. Germline CDR1 SGHVS, CDR2 FNYEAQ. The CDR3 spans 14 residues. CDR3 sequence: CASSFLAGTNEQFF.

V is TRBV11-2 and J is TRBJ2-6; TCRdb picks TRBD1, but there is no DNA to check that call. The CDR3 covers 18 residues. Germline V CDR1 and CDR2: SGHAT, FQNNGV. CDR3 region: CASSVGTGGRGRANVLTF.

V is TRBV7-2 and J is TRBJ2-7; the TRBD1 assignment by TCRdb is unverifiable without DNA. Germline CDR1 SGHTA, CDR2 FQGNSA. CDR3 size: 13 residues. The CDR3 reads CASSSQGSGEQYF.

V gene TRBV4-3 combines with J gene TRBJ2-7; TCRdb selects TRBD1, and the lack of DNA leaves this call unchecked. CDR3 length: 15 amino acids. Germline CDR1 LGHNA, CDR2 YSLEER. The CDR3: CASSQEGRGASEQYF.

The chain is built from TRBV5-1 and TRBJ2-7; TCRdb's assignment of TRBD2 cannot be checked, as there is no DNA. The germline CDR1 and CDR2 sequences are SGHRS and YFSETQ. CDR3 size: 14 residues. The CDR3 spells CASSLGTSGYEQYF.

The chain carries TRBV29-1 and TRBJ2-3; the TRBD2 assignment by TCRdb is unverifiable without DNA. Per germline, CDR1 SQVTM and CDR2 ANQGSEA. The CDR3 is made up of 15 amino acids. CDR3 residues: CSVGPSSGRTDTQYF.

The J gene is TRBJ2-3, the V gene TRBV2; checking the TCRdb D call of TRBD2 is not possible without DNA. This CDR3 has 14 amino acids. Germline values: CDR1 SNHLY, CDR2 FYNNEI. CDR3: CASRMAGVLDTQYF.

The chain carries TRBV10-3 and TRBJ2-1. From germline, CDR1 is ENHRY and CDR2 SYGVKD. This CDR3 has 16 residues. The CDR3 loop is CAISESRGSHDNEQFF.

The chain links TRBV20-1 to TRBJ1-1; TCRdb calls TRBD1, which cannot be checked without DNA. CDR3 size: 15 residues. In germline, CDR1 is DFQATT, CDR2 SNEGSKA (reference sequence). The CDR3 here is CSARTTGLGDTEAFF.

V and J are TRBV29-1 and TRBJ2-1; TCRdb returns TRBD2, unconfirmable since there is no DNA. Germline lookup yields CDR1 SQVTM and CDR2 ANQGSEA. The CDR3 is made up of 13 amino acids. The CDR3 is CSVEGLAGNEQFF.

The V and J genes are TRBV18 and TRBJ2-5; TCRdb designates TRBD1, a call that cannot be tested without DNA. The CDR3 extends over 13 amino acids. In germline, CDR1 is KGHSH, CDR2 LQKENI. CDR3 protein: CASSTGHQETQYF.